This T cell receptor beta chain was observed in a study of tumor and adjacent non-tumor tissue in lung cancer. This sample's RNA came from whole unsorted tissue. Note on this clonotype: The CDR3 carries no conserved terminal phenylalanine or tryptophan, so it likely arises from a read error.

A modified ARM-PCR protocol with three rounds of nested PCR amplified TCRbeta. TCRdb used MiXCR to reprocess the multiplex PCR reads, holding one entry per CDR3 protein. Of about 110,000 distinct CDR3 sequences in the sample, roughly 73% were seen once. The CDR3 totals 12 residues. Trimming pared 0 bases from V and 8 bases from J, leaving 7 bases between. In germline, CDR1 is SGHNT, CDR2 YENEEA. V gene TRBV11-3 combines with J gene TRBJ2-5; no firm D call. The sequencing sample was made of lung tumor tissue. This TCR derives from an older woman with non-small cell lung cancer. The CDR3 reads CASSLELETQYI. CDR3 DNA sequence: TGTGCCAGCAGCTTAGAGTTAGAAACCCAGTACATC.